This T cell receptor beta chain was captured by sequencing in a study of T cells in Graves' hyperthyroidism and ophthalmopathy. General study points: Blood also held most thyroid clonotypes expanded beyond 0.001. Model output signaled ophthalmopathy a median around 6.9 months ahead of onset.

Amplified regions were TCR beta CDR3 sequences from RNA transcripts. The HTBI primer set was used in a first-round RT-PCR of the TCR CDR3. TCRdb re-called the multiplex PCR reads through MiXCR, storing one row per CDR3 protein. This sample yields about 520,000 distinct CDR3 sequences, of which approximately 25% are seen a single time; about 11% belongs to the top ten. Trimming stripped 5 bases from V and 8 bases from J, with 9 bases between. The CDR3 runs 11 residues. In its sample, this clonotype was seen many times. Its antigen is not known. Based on clinical symptoms, serum thyroxine and TRAb, thyroid ultrasound and orbital computed tomography, diagnoses were reached.

The specimen sequenced was blood. The TCR sequence derives from a woman aged 30 to 39 with Graves' ophthalmopathy. V usage is TRBV12-3 or TRBV12-4 and J usage is TRBJ2-5; possible D gene TRBD1, 5 bases. In nucleotides, the CDR3 is TGTGCCAGCAGTATCAGGGATACCCAGTACTTC. Amino acids: CASSIRDTQYF.